The present entry profiles one T cell receptor (beta chain) with its context. This entry is derived from a study of shared T cell receptors in the human thymus. Between the trimmed V and J ends, which lost 4 bases and 3 bases, there was a span of 17 bases. Germline assignment: CDR1 SQVTM and CDR2 ANQGSEA. CDR3 length equals 15 residues. Assay: immunoSEQ multiplex PCR; the TCRdb copy retains only in-frame clones and omits some. The sample carries under 850,000 clones, 88% recorded once. These data are also associated with another study on human thymus T cells.

The V and J genes are TRBV29-1 and TRBJ2-3; tentatively, D is TRBD2 (6 bases). Sequenced input: thymocytes. The source is a boy in the first two years of life with a congenital heart defect. The CDR3 DNA sequence: TGCAGCGTTGGGAACGACGGGACTTTTACAGATACGCAGTATTTT. Translation gives CSVGNDGTFTDTQYF.